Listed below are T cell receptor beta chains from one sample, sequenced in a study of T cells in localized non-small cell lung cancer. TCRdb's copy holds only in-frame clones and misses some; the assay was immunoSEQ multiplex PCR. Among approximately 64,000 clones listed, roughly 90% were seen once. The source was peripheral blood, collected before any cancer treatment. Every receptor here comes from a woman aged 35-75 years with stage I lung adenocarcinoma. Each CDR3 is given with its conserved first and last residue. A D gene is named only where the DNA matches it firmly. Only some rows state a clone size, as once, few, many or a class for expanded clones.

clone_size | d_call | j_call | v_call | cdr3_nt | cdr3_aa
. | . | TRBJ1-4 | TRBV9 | TGTGCCAGCAGCGTAGGGGCCGCAACTAATGAAAAACTGTTTTTT | CASSVGAATNEKLFF
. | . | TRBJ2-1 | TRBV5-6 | TGTGCCAGCAGCTTTTTTCGGCAGGGGCTCGATGAGCAGTTCTTC | CASSFFRQGLDEQFF
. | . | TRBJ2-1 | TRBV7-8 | TGTGCCAGCAGCTTAAGGCCGGGACAAATAGTGGACAATGAGCAGTTCTTC | CASSLRPGQIVDNEQFF
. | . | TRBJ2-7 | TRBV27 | TGTGCCAGCAGCGGATGGGACAAGAACTACGAGCAGTACTTC | CASSGWDKNYEQYF
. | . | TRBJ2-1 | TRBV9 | TGTGCCAGCAGCGTACTAGTATACAATGAGCAGTTCTTC | CASSVLVYNEQFF
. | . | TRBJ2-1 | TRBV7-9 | TGTGCCAGCAGCTTAGTACTAGCTATCGCCGATGAGCAGTTCTTC | CASSLVLAIADEQFF
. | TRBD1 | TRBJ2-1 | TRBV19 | TGTGCCAGTACCAGACTTCTCAAGGGGCAGGGGGACAATGAGCAGTTCTTC | CASTRLLKGQGDNEQFF
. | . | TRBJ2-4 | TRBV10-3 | TGTGCCATCAGAGGTGACACCATCAAAAACATTCAGTACTTC | CAIRGDTIKNIQYF
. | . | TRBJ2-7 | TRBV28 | TGTGCCAGCAGGGCGGACAGCTACGAGCAGTACTTC | CASRADSYEQYF
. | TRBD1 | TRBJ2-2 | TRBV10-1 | TGCGCCAGCAGTCTCACCCTGACAGGGGCCACCGGGGAGCTGTTTTTT | CASSLTLTGATGELFF
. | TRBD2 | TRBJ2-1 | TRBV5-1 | TGCGCCAGCAGCTTCCTAGCGGGGGCCACGAATGAGCAGTTCTTC | CASSFLAGATNEQFF
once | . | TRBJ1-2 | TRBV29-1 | TGCAGCGTTGAAGACAACTATGGCTACACCTTC | CSVEDNYGYTF
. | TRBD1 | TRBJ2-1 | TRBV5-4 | TGTGCCAGCAGCGTGGACAGGGACAATGAGCAGTTCTTC | CASSVDRDNEQFF
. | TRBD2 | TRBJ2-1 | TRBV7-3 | TGTGCCAGCAGCTTAATAGCGGGGGGGCATGGTGAGCAGTTCTTC | CASSLIAGGHGEQFF
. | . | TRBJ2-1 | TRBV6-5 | TGTGCCAGCAGCTTCAGGGAGGATAGGCAGCAGTTCTTC | CASSFREDRQQFF
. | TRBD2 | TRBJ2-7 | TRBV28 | TGTGCCGGACCCTCTAGCGGGGGGGTATACGAGCAGTACTTC | CAGPSSGGVYEQYF
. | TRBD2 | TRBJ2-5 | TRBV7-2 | TGTGCCAGCAGCTTAGAGGTAGCGGGAGGTCAAGAGACCCAGTACTTC | CASSLEVAGGQETQYF
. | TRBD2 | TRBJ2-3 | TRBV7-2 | TGTGCCAGCACCTCTAGCGGGGGGACAGATACGCAGTATTTT | CASTSSGGTDTQYF
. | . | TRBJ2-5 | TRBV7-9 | TGTGCCAGCAGCGACAGAGAAGAGACCCAGTACTTC | CASSDREETQYF
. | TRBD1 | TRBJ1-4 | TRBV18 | TGTGCCAGCTCAAGACAGGGGGCTAATGAAAAGCTGTTTTTT | CASSRQGANEKLFF
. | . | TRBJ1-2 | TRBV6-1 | TGTGCCAGCAGTGAAGTAGGGAGTTGGTACACCTTC | CASSEVGSWYTF
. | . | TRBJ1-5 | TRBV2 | TGTGCCAGCAGAGGGGTGGACGGGATAATGGCTCCCCAGCATTTT | CASRGVDGIMAPQHF
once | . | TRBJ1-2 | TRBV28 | TGTGCCAGCAGTTTACGGGAGACTCTTTATGGCTACACCTTC | CASSLRETLYGYTF
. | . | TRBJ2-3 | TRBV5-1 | TGCGCCAGCAGCCCCCAAAGGGGGATAGCGGATACGCAGTATTTT | CASSPQRGIADTQYF
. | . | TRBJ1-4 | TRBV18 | TGTGCCAGCAAGGCGTTGATCGACGGGGAAAAACTGTTTTTT | CASKALIDGEKLFF
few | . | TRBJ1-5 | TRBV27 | TGTGCCAGCAGTCCGGACACATATAGCAATCAGCCCCAGCATTTT | CASSPDTYSNQPQHF
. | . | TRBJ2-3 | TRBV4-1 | TGCGCCAGCAGCCAAGGGGGGCTGGGCAGGGGAACAGATACGCAGTATTTT | CASSQGGLGRGTDTQYF
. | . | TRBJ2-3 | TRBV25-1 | TGTGCCAGCAGTGAAGCGTTAGCAAGAGATACGCAGTATTTT | CASSEALARDTQYF
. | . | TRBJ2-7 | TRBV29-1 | TGCAGCGTTTTTGTCACTTCCTACGAGCAGTACTTC | CSVFVTSYEQYF
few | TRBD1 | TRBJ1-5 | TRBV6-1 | TGTGCCAGCAGCCTGGGACAGGGAGACAATCAGCCCCAGCATTTT | CASSLGQGDNQPQHF
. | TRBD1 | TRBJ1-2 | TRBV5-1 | TGCGCCAGCAGCTGGGACAGCTACTATGGCTACACCTTC | CASSWDSYYGYTF
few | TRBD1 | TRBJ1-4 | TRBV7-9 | TGTGCCAGCAGCTTAGGACAGGGGGGAAACGAAAAACTGTTTTTT | CASSLGQGGNEKLFF
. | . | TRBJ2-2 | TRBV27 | TGTGCCAGCAGTTCCCCGGGGGCCTCCACCGAGATCGGGGAGCTGTTTTTT | CASSSPGASTEIGELFF
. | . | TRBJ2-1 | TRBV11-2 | TGTGCCAGCAGCTCAAATTACGGGAGCTCCTACAATGAGCAGTTCTTC | CASSSNYGSSYNEQFF
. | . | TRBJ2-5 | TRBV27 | TGTGCCAGCAGTTTAGAGGGGCCGTGGGAGACCCAGTACTTC | CASSLEGPWETQYF
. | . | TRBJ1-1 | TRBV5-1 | TGCGCCAGCAGCCAGAACAGGAACACTGAAGCTTTCTTT | CASSQNRNTEAFF
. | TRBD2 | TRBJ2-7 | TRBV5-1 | TGCGCCAGCAGCCCTACTAGCGGGAGTAAGGGCGAGCAGTACTTC | CASSPTSGSKGEQYF
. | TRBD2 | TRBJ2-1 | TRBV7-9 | TGTGCCAGCAGCTCCCGGGCGAAAGGCGGGAGGTTGGATGAGCAGTTCTTC | CASSSRAKGGRLDEQFF
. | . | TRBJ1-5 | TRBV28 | TGTGCCAGCAGTCCCCTGGTATATAGCAATCAGCCCCAGCATTTT | CASSPLVYSNQPQHF
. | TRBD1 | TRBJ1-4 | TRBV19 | TGTGCCAGTAGACTACCGGACAGGCAGAATGAAAAACTGTTTTTT | CASRLPDRQNEKLFF
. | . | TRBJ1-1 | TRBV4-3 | TGCGCCAGCAGCCAAGACAGGGGACGGTACACTGAAGCTTTCTTT | CASSQDRGRYTEAFF
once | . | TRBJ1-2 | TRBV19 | TGTGCCAGTAGTATAAGGGGTAACAGGCTGAACTATGGCTACACCTTC | CASSIRGNRLNYGYTF